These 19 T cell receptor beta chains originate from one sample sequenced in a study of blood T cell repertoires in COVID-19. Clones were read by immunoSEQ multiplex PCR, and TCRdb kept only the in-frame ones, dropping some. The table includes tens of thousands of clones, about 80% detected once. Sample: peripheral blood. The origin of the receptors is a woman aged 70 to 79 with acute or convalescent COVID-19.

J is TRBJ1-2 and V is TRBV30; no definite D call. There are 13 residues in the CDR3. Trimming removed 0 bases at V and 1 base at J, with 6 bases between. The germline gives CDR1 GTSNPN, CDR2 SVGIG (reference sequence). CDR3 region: CAWSVQINYGYTF. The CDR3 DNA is TGTGCCTGGAGTGTACAGATTAACTATGGCTACACCTTC.

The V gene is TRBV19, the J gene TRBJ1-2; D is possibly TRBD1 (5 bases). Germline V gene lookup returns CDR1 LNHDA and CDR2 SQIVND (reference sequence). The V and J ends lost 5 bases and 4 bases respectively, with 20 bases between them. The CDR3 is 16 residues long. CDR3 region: CASSPLDWGAGYGYTF. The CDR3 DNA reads TGTGCCAGTAGTCCCCTCGACTGGGGCGCTGGCTATGGCTACACCTTC.

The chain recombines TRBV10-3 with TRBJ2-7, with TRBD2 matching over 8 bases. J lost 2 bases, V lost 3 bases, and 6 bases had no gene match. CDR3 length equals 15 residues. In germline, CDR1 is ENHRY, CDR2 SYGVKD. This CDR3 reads CAISENPGLAYEQYF. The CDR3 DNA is TGTGCCATCAGTGAAAATCCGGGACTAGCCTACGAGCAGTACTTC.

This CDR3 is CASSKTSGQPQHF. The CDR3 coding sequence is TGTGCCAGCAGCAAAACGTCCGGTCAGCCCCAGCATTTT. The chain couples TRBV27 to TRBJ1-5; no reliable D call. The CDR3 sequence is 13 residues long. Germline V CDR1 and CDR2: MNHEY, SMNVEV (reference sequence). With 6 bases removed from V and 6 bases from J, the gap between germline ends came to 12 bases.

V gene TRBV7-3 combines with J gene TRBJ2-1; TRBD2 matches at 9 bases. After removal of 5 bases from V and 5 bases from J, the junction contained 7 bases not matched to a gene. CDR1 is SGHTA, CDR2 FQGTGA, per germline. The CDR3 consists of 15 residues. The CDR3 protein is CASSRERGAHNEQFF. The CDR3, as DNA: TGTGCCAGCAGCCGCGAGCGGGGGGCTCACAATGAGCAGTTCTTC. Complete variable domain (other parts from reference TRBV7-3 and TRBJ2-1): GAGVSQTPSNKVTEKGKYVELRCDPISGHTALYWYRQSLGQGPEFLIYFQGTGAADDSGLPNDRFFAVRPEGSVSTLKIQRTERGDSAVYLCASSRERGAHNEQFFGPGTRLTVL.

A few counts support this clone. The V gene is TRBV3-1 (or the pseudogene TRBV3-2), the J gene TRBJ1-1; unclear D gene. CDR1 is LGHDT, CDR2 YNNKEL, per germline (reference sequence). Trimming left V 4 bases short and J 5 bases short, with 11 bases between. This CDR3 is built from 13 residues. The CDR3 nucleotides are TGTGCCAGCAGCCTTGTCGGGGAGACTGAAGCTTTCTTT. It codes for CASSLVGETEAFF.

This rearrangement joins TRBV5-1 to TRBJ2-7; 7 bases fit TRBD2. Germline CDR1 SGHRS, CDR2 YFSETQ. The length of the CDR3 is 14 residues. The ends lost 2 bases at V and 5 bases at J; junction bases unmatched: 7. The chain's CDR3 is CASSLRPSGNEQYF. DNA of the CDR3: TGCGCCAGCAGCTTACGGCCTAGCGGAAACGAGCAGTACTTC.

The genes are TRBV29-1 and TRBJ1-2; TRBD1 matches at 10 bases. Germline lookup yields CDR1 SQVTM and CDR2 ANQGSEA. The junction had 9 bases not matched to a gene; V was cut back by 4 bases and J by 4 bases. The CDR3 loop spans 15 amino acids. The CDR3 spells CSVGSPGQGFYGYTF. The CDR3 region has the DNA TGCAGCGTTGGGAGTCCGGGACAGGGGTTCTATGGCTACACCTTC.

In DNA, the CDR3 is TGCGCCAGCATCTTTCGGGGGGCAAACTATGGCTACACCTTC. Protein sequence: CASIFRGANYGYTF. V is TRBV4-1 and J is TRBJ1-2; a possible D gene is TRBD1 (6 bases). V lost 7 bases and J 2 bases, leaving 14 bases between the germline ends. This CDR3 has 14 residues. CDR1 is MGHRA and CDR2 is YSYEKL in the germline V gene.

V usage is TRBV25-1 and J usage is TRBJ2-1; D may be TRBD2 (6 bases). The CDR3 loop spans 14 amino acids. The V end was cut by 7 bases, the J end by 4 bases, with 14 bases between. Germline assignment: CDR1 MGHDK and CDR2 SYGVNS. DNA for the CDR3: TGTGCCAGCATCCGGAGTGGAGGGTACAATGAGCAGTTCTTC. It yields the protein CASIRSGGYNEQFF.

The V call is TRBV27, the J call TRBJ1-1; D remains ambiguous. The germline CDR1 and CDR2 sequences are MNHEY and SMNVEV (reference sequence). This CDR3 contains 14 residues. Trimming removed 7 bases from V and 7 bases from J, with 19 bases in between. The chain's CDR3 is CASIKEYLGSEAFF. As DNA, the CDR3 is TGTGCCAGCATCAAGGAGTACTTAGGGAGTGAAGCTTTCTTT.

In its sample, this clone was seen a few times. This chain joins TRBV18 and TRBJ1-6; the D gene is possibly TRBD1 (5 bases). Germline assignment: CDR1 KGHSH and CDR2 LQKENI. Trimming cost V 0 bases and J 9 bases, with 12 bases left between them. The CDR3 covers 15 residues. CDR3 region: CASSPPGGLASPLHF. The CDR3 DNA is TGTGCCAGCTCACCACCGGGGGGTCTTGCTTCACCCCTCCACTTT.

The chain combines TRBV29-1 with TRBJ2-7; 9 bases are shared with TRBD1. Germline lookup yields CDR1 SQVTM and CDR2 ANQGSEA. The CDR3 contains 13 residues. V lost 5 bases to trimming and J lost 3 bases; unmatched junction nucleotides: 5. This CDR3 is CSVRDRGIYEQYF. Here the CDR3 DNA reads TGCAGCGTTCGAGACAGGGGGATCTACGAGCAGTACTTC.

Here the CDR3 reads CASSQVFAISSGNTIYF. The CDR3 DNA is TGCGCCAGCAGCCAAGTATTCGCGATAAGCTCTGGAAACACCATATATTTT. The J gene is TRBJ1-3, the V gene TRBV4-1; no clear D gene. Trimming took off 1 base at V and 0 bases at J, with 13 bases between the two ends. There are 17 residues in the CDR3. Germline CDR1 and CDR2: MGHRA and YSYEKL.

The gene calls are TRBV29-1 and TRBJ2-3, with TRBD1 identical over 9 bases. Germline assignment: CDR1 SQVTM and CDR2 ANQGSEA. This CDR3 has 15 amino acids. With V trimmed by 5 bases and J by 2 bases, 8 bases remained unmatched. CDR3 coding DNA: TGCAGCGTTAGAACAGGGGGCGTTGCCACAGATACGCAGTATTTT. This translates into CSVRTGGVATDTQYF.

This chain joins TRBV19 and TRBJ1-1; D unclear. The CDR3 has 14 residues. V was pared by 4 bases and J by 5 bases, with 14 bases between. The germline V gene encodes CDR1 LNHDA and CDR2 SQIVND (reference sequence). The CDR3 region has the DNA TGTGCCAGTAGTAGGCGATTACCCGGGACTGAAGCTTTCTTT. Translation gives CASSRRLPGTEAFF.

CDR3 sequence reads: CASSNPGTGGPEQYF. The CDR3 nucleotides are TGTGCCAGCAGCAACCCCGGGACAGGGGGGCCCGAGCAGTACTTC. This chain joins TRBV25-1 and TRBJ2-7, with 11 bases fitting TRBD1. V lost 6 bases and J lost 6; bases outside the gene matches: 10. Germline-derived CDR1 and CDR2 are MGHDK and SYGVNS. This CDR3 contains 15 residues.

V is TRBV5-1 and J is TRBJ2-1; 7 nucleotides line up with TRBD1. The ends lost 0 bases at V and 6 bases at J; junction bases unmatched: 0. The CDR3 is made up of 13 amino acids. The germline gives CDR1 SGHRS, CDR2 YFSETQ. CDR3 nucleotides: TGCGCCAGCAGCTTGGACAGGGGCAATGAGCAGTTCTTC. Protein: CASSLDRGNEQFF.

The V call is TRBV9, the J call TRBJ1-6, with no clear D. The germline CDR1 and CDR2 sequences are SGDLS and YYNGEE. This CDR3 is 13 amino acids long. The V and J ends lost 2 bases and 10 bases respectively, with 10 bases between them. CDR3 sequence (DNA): TGTGCCAGCAGCGTGGACTTCGAATCACCCCTCCACTTT. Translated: CASSVDFESPLHF.